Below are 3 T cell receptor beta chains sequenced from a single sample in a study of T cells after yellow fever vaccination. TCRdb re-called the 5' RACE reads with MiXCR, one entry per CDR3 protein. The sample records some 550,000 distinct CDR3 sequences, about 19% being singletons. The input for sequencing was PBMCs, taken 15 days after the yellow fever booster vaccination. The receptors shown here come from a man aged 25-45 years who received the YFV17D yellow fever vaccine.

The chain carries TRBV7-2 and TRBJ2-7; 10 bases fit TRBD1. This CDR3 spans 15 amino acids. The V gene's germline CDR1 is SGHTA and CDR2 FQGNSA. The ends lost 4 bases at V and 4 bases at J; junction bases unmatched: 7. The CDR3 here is CASSSGTGVPYEQYF. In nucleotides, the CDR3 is TGTGCCAGCAGCTCCGGGACAGGGGTCCCATACGAGCAGTACTTC.

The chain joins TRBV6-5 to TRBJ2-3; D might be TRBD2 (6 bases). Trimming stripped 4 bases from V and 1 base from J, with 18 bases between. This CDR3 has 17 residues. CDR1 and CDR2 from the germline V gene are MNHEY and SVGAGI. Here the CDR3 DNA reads TGTGCCAGCAGTTCCATATTAGCGGTGCGGGGCACAGATACGCAGTATTTT. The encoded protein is CASSSILAVRGTDTQYF.

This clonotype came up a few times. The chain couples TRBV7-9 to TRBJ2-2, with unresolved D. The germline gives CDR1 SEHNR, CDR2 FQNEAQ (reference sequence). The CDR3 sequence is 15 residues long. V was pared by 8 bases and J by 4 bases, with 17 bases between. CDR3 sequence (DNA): TGTGCCAGCGATCAGGCTATGCGGCCCACCGGGGAGCTGTTTTTT. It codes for CASDQAMRPTGELFF.